This record concerns one TCR beta chain sequence. Its antigen is still unknown. This table comes from immunoSEQ multiplex PCR, and its TCRdb copy is limited to in-frame clones, with some not included. Seen here are about 340,000 clones, around four fifths observed once, and the top ten hold less than 11%. This sample is drawn from a study of shared clonotypes between healthy human individuals. As for the study in general: Each donor had three CD4 naive, three CD4 memory, two CD8 naive and one CD8 memory plate. Findings and caveats of the study: Several donors held about 5% of naive CD4 clonotypes in common.

Splitting the CD4+ cells yielded a CD45RA+ naive subset and a CD45RA-negative memory subset. J lost 0 bases, V lost 2 bases, and 6 bases had no gene match. Germline-derived CDR1 and CDR2 are SEHNR and FQNEAQ (reference sequence). This CDR3 has 16 amino acids. The TCR originated in a man aged 25-45 years in good health. The rearrangement uses TRBV7-9 and TRBJ1-1; 7 bases agree with TRBD1. The sequencing sample was made of memory CD4+ T cells sorted from blood. Specified subset: CD45RA-negative fraction. In DNA, the CDR3 is TGTGCCAGCAGCTTACCGAGGACAGGAATGAACACTGAAGCTTTCTTT. Amino acid sequence: CASSLPRTGMNTEAFF.